This T cell receptor beta chain was retrieved from a study of blood T cell repertoires in COVID-19. Study overall: Spain, Italy and the United States supplied samples that represented acute and convalescent COVID-19. PBMCs, B-cell-depleted T cells, or T cells provided the cDNA or gDNA that made up the material.

As processed by the authors: Estimation of nucleated cell counts relied on the amplification of reference gene primers. Libraries were prepared by immunoSEQ multiplex PCR; TCRdb keeps only in-frame clonotypes and omits some of them. The D gene and trimming were derived from the DNA, and the V and J assignments and clone size from that table. The sample carries about 120,000 clones, 60% to 85% recorded once. V lost 0 bases, J lost 8 bases, and 18 bases lay in between. Looked up from germline, CDR1 is SGHRS and CDR2 is YFSETQ. The CDR3 loop spans 16 amino acids. The clonotype originates from a human donor with acute or convalescent COVID-19. The donor label of this sample is uncertain. The chain carries TRBV5-1 and TRBJ2-1, with D perhaps TRBD2 (7 bases). The sequenced sample consisted of peripheral blood. The CDR3 DNA is TGCGCCAGCAGCTTGGTCGGGGGGCAAGGCCTAGATGAGCAGTTCTTC. Protein product: CASSLVGGQGLDEQFF.